This T cell receptor (beta chain) stems from a study of tumor and adjacent non-tumor tissue in lung cancer. Study context: Some 4.1 million productive TCRbeta reads were obtained per sample on average. General observations from the study: Tumor tissue had significantly higher TCR diversity than normal lung. Patients with more diverse tumor TCRs had worse survival.

The library came from three nested PCR rounds adapted from ARM-PCR protocols. One entry per CDR3 protein results from TCRdb running MiXCR on the multiplex PCR reads. The profile covers around 200,000 distinct CDR3 sequences, with 70% to 75% appearing a single time and around 27% taken by the ten largest. This sample's RNA came from whole unsorted tissue. Between August and November 2014, newly diagnosed, chemotherapy-naive lung cancer patients underwent thoracic surgery in China. V lost 2 bases and J 7 bases, leaving 20 bases between the germline ends. Looked up from germline, CDR1 is DFQATT and CDR2 is SNEGSKA (reference sequence). The CDR3 contains 15 residues. Concerning this clonotype itself: Its antigen is as yet unknown.

Sequencing was performed on lung tumor tissue. This receptor was taken from a man in his sixties with non-small cell lung cancer. The chain has TRBV20-1 and TRBJ1-1, with a weak D call TRBD1 (6 bases). CDR3 in DNA: TGCAGTGCTAGAATGGACAGTAAGAAGCATTTTGAAGCTTTCTTT. This encodes CSARMDSKKHFEAFF.